This passage covers 9 T cell receptor beta chains from one sample sequenced in a study of T cells after yellow fever vaccination (dated by TCRdb to the late 2010s). Sample treatment or condition, as interpreted from the label and publication: live attenuated yellow fever vaccine strain. The library was made by 5' RACE. Sequencing was carried out with an Illumina HiSeq 2500. Starting from the raw public reads, TCRdb applied fastp trimming at Q25, assembled clones with MiXCR and retained in-frame beta chains. Here each entry gathers all rows of one CDR3 protein and keeps the most common genes and DNA. Here the sample has 300,000 to 400,000 distinct CDR3 sequences; roughly 8.3% occur a single time. Of the sample, under 20% falls within the top ten clones. Sequences were derived from PBMCs, sampled roughly seven weeks after the first yellow fever vaccination. These TCRs come from a man aged 18 to 29 who received the YFV17D yellow fever vaccine.

Comment on this clonotype: One junction end does not reproduce the germline sequence, and a read error may be involved. This chain connects TRBV24-1 to TRBJ2-3; 8 positions match TRBD1. The germline CDR1 and CDR2 sequences are KGHDR and SFDVKD. This CDR3 has 16 residues. CDR3 residues: CAASDLGQAVPDTQYF. In nucleotides, the CDR3 is TGTGCCGCCAGTGATCTGGGACAGGCAGTCCCAGATACGCAGTATTTT.

This clonotype showed up just a few times. The V gene is TRBV7-9, the J gene TRBJ1-1; D not resolved. The germline V gene encodes CDR1 SEHNR and CDR2 FQNEAQ (reference sequence). The CDR3 is made up of 14 amino acids. V was cut by 1 base and J by 1 base, with 7 bases left in between. The CDR3 sequence is CASSLDASNTEAFF. The CDR3, as DNA: TGTGCCAGCAGCTTAGATGCGTCGAACACTGAAGCTTTCTTT. The full variable domain, its missing parts supplied by reference TRBV7-9 and TRBJ1-1, is DTGVSQNPRHKITKRGQNVTFRCDPISEHNRLYWYRQTLGQGPEFLTYFQNEAQLEKSRLLSDRFSAERPKGSFSTLEIQRTEQGDSAMYLCASSLDASNTEAFFGQGTRLTVV.

This clonotype was counted ten times or more. V is TRBV7-9 and J is TRBJ1-2; D unclear. V was shortened by 1 base and J by 3 bases, with 9 bases between the two germline ends. The germline CDR1 and CDR2 sequences are SEHNR and FQNEAQ (reference sequence). The CDR3 is made up of 14 amino acids. Written as DNA, the CDR3 is TGTGCCAGCAGCTTAGAGGCAGTCTACTATGGCTACACCTTC. The encoded protein is CASSLEAVYYGYTF.

This clonotype showed up many times. The genes are TRBV12-3 or TRBV12-4 and TRBJ2-1, with 13 bases fitting TRBD2. The CDR3 loop spans 15 amino acids. The J segment lost 8 bases and the V segment lost 1 base, leaving 2 bases of the junction unmatched. CDR3 region: CASSLGLAGGYEQFF. The CDR3 DNA is TGTGCCAGCAGTTTAGGACTAGCGGGGGGCTATGAGCAGTTCTTC.

This clonotype turned up a few times. The chain employs TRBV7-2 and TRBJ2-7, with TRBD1 matching over 10 bases. From germline, CDR1 is SGHTA and CDR2 FQGNSA. V trimming: 4 bases; J trimming: 5 bases; junction bases outside the gene matches: 8. The CDR3 consists of 15 residues. CDR3 DNA: TGTGCCAGCAGCTCGAGGGGACAGGGGTACGACGAGCAGTACGTC. Its protein product is CASSSRGQGYDEQYV.

This clonotype was seen ten or more times. This rearrangement joins TRBV5-5 to TRBJ2-7, with D perhaps TRBD1 (5 bases). Deletions cut 4 bases from V and 5 bases from J, with 13 bases between. The germline V gene encodes CDR1 SGHKS and CDR2 YYEKEE (reference sequence). This CDR3 comprises 13 residues. CDR3 bases: TGTGCCAGCAGCCCCGGGCTCAGGGACGAGCAGTACGTC. Its translation is CASSPGLRDEQYV.

This clonotype was seen a handful of times. This chain links TRBV6-1 with TRBJ2-7, with 10 bases matching TRBD1. Germline loops: CDR1 MNHNS, CDR2 SASEGT. This CDR3 has 13 amino acids. With 6 bases clipped from V and 5 bases from J, the junction kept 4 bases outside the gene matches. CDR3 protein: CASRGQGRNEQYF. CDR3 nucleotides: TGTGCCAGCAGGGGACAGGGGCGTAACGAGCAGTACTTC.

In this sample, this clonotype turned up a few times. The chain links TRBV7-3 to TRBJ2-2; D gene uncertain. There are 14 residues in the CDR3. Germline loops: CDR1 SGHTA, CDR2 FQGTGA. V shed 0 bases and J shed 7 bases, with 9 bases lying between them. The CDR3 nucleotides read TGTGCCAGCAGCTTAACGGGGAAGAACGGGGAGCTGTTTTTT. Residues: CASSLTGKNGELFF.

In the case of this clonotype: A clone one base away is much larger, so this may be a read error. The rearrangement links TRBV4-1 to TRBJ2-2; D is unresolved. The CDR3 loop spans 14 amino acids. Trimming cost V 2 bases and J 10 bases, with 14 bases left between them. The germline gives CDR1 MGHRA, CDR2 YSYEKL. The CDR3 loop reads CASSQIQTPEELFF. CDR3 nucleotides: TGCGCCAGCAGCCAAATTCAGACACCCGAGGAGCTGTTTTTT.